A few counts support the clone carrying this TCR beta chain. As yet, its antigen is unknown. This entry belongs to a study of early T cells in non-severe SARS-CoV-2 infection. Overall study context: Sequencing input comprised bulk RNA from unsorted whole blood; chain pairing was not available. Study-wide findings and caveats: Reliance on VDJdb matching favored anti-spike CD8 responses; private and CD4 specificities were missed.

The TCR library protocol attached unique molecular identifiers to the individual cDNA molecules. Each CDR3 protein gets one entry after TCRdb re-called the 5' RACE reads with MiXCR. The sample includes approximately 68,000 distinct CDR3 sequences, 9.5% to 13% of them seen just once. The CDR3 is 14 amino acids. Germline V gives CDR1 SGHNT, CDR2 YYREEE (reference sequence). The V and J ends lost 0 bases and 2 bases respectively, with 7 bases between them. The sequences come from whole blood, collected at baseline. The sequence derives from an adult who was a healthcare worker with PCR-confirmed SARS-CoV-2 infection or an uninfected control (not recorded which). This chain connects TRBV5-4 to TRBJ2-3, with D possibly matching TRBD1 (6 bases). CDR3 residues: CASSLEGDTDTQYF. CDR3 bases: TGTGCCAGCAGCTTGGAGGGGGACACAGATACGCAGTATTTT.